Shown below are 32 T cell receptor beta chains from a single sample sequenced in a study of STAT5B mutations in CD4+ large granular lymphocyte leukemia. Generated by immunoSEQ multiplex PCR, the TCRdb table keeps only in-frame clones and is missing some. The sample shows 30,000 to 40,000 clones, 85% of them seen only once. Sequencing used CD4+ T cells from blood buffy coats. The receptors stem from a human donor in good health.

This chain uses TRBV7-9 with TRBJ2-3; 9 nucleotides match TRBD2. The ends lost 1 base at V and 4 bases at J; junction bases unmatched: 3. CDR3 size: 15 residues. CDR1 SEHNR and CDR2 FQNEAQ come from the germline V gene (reference sequence). The CDR3 reads CASSLDGGRADTQYF. The CDR3 region has the DNA TGTGCCAGCAGCTTAGATGGCGGGAGGGCAGATACGCAGTATTTT.

The genes are TRBV5-1 and TRBJ1-6; D might be TRBD1 (5 bases). The V gene lost 2 bases and the J gene lost 7 bases, with 10 bases spanning the gap. This CDR3 comprises 14 residues. Germline assignment: CDR1 SGHRS and CDR2 YFSETQ. In nucleotides, the CDR3 is TGCGCCAGCAGCTTCCAGGGCCCCAATTCACCCCTCCACTTT. This codes for CASSFQGPNSPLHF.

The chain joins TRBV30 to TRBJ1-5; no clear D gene. The CDR3 runs 17 residues. Deletions cut 3 bases from V and 0 bases from J, with 18 bases between. Germline CDR1 GTSNPN, CDR2 SVGIG (reference sequence). The CDR3 is CAWSPSRASNSNQPQHF. In DNA, the CDR3 is TGTGCCTGGAGCCCTTCTCGGGCCTCTAATAGCAATCAGCCCCAGCATTTT. The full variable domain, in which reference TRBV30 and TRBJ1-5 provide the parts outside the CDR3, is SQTIHQWPATLVQPVGSPLSLECTVEGTSNPNLYWYRQAAGRGLQLLFYSVGIGQISSEVPQNLSASRPQDRQFILSSKKLLLSDSGFYLCAWSPSRASNSNQPQHFGDGTRLSIL.

The chain joins TRBV7-3 to TRBJ2-1; D possibly uses TRBD1 or TRBD2 (8 bases each). Per the germline V gene, CDR1 is SGHTA and CDR2 is FQGTGA. V was clipped by 4 bases and J by 2 bases, with 21 bases between them. The CDR3 length is 18 residues. CDR3 residues: CASSSGGVGRGPYNEQFF. The DNA of the CDR3 is TGTGCCAGCAGCTCGGGAGGGGTGGGCAGGGGGCCCTACAATGAGCAGTTCTTC.

The J gene is TRBJ2-2, the V gene TRBV9; 10 bases are a match to TRBD2. Losses at the gene ends were 6 bases for V and 4 bases for J; bases not matched to a gene: 6. Germline CDR1 SGDLS, CDR2 YYNGEE. The CDR3 totals 15 residues. The CDR3, as DNA: TGTGCCAGCACCGTTGCTAGCGGGGGCACCGGGGAGCTGTTTTTT. The encoded protein is CASTVASGGTGELFF.

The rearrangement uses TRBV2 and TRBJ2-1; a possible D gene is TRBD1 (6 bases). Trimming stripped 6 bases from V and 7 bases from J, with 10 bases between. The CDR3 has 12 residues. The germline V gene has CDR1 SNHLY and CDR2 FYNNEI. The CDR3 spells CASSNDRNEQFF. CDR3 DNA: TGTGCCAGCAGCAACGACAGGAATGAGCAGTTCTTC.

This sequence joins TRBV4-1 and TRBJ1-1; TRBD1 might be the D (5 bases). The CDR3 contains 16 residues. Trimming removed 0 bases at V and 4 bases at J, with 15 bases between. Germline values: CDR1 MGHRA, CDR2 YSYEKL. CDR3 residues: CASSQEEGTWGTEAFF. In nucleotides, the CDR3 is TGCGCCAGCAGCCAAGAGGAAGGGACGTGGGGCACTGAAGCTTTCTTT.

Here the CDR3 DNA reads TGTGCCAGCAGCTTAGACCGGGACAGGGGTTACGAGCAGTACTTC. Translation: CASSLDRDRGYEQYF. The chain couples TRBV7-9 to TRBJ2-7; 10 bases fit TRBD1. Germline V gene sequence: CDR1 SEHNR, CDR2 FQNEAQ (reference sequence). V gave up 1 base and J gave up 4 bases; unmatched junction bases: 4. The CDR3 covers 15 residues.

The sample holds one count of this clone. The chain couples TRBV9 to TRBJ2-3, with 8 bases matching TRBD2. V shed 0 bases, J shed 4 bases, and the junction held 7 bases outside the gene matches. This CDR3 is 16 amino acids long. In germline, CDR1 is SGDLS, CDR2 YYNGEE. The CDR3 spells CASSVESGGPADTQYF. In DNA, the CDR3 is TGTGCCAGCAGCGTAGAGTCGGGAGGGCCCGCAGATACGCAGTATTTT.

This clone has a single count. The chain recombines TRBV11-2 with TRBJ1-2; D remains ambiguous. V was clipped by 0 bases and J by 6 bases, with 14 bases between them. CDR3 size: 15 residues. Germline V gene sequence: CDR1 SGHAT, CDR2 FQNNGV. Here the CDR3 DNA reads TGTGCCAGCAGCTTAGATTTTGGAGGATATAATGGCTACACCTTC. It encodes CASSLDFGGYNGYTF.

CDR3 amino acids: CASSLSGAGNTIYF. CDR3 sequence (DNA): TGTGCCAGCAGTTTGTCAGGGGCTGGAAACACCATATATTTT. The chain employs TRBV28 and TRBJ1-3, with D possibly TRBD1 on 6 matching bases. Germline values: CDR1 MDHEN, CDR2 SYDVKM. Deletions cut 3 bases from V and 2 bases from J, with 8 bases between. This CDR3 contains 14 residues.

V and J are TRBV20-1 and TRBJ2-5; D is unresolved. Germline V lookup: CDR1 DFQATT, CDR2 SNEGSKA (reference sequence). The V end lost 3 bases, the J end lost 1 base, and 3 bases lay between the germline ends. This CDR3 spans 11 amino acids. Here the CDR3 reads CSASSQETQYF. The CDR3 DNA reads as TGCAGTGCTAGCAGCCAAGAGACCCAGTACTTC.

The rearrangement links TRBV5-1 to TRBJ2-1; 11 positions agree with TRBD2. Trimming at V came to 1 base and at J to 6 bases, leaving 3 bases not matched to a gene. This CDR3 spans 15 amino acids. Per germline, CDR1 SGHRS and CDR2 YFSETQ. The CDR3 bases are TGCGCCAGCAGCTTGTCTAGCGGGGGGCCCAATGAGCAGTTCTTC. Its translation is CASSLSSGGPNEQFF.

The chain carries TRBV5-1 and TRBJ1-1, with D unresolved. Trimming removed 2 bases from V and 2 bases from J, with 10 bases in between. In germline, CDR1 is SGHRS, CDR2 YFSETQ. The CDR3 is 14 amino acids. CDR3: CASSFGELNTEAFF. For the CDR3, the DNA is TGCGCCAGCAGCTTCGGAGAATTAAACACTGAAGCTTTCTTT. Looking up the rest from reference TRBV5-1 and TRBJ1-1 gives the full variable domain: KAGVTQTPRYLIKTRGQQVTLSCSPISGHRSVSWYQQTPGQGLQFLFEYFSETQRNKGNFPGRFSGRQFSNSRSEMNVSTLELGDSALYLCASSFGELNTEAFFGQGTRLTVV.

The chain recombines TRBV29-1 with TRBJ2-5, with D possibly being TRBD1 (5 bases). Germline lookup yields CDR1 SQVTM and CDR2 ANQGSEA. The ends were cut back, 3 bases at V and 5 bases at J, with 13 bases in the middle. The CDR3 has 13 residues. CDR3 loop: CSVEGLVGETQYF. DNA of the CDR3: TGCAGCGTTGAGGGGCTCGTAGGTGAGACCCAGTACTTC. Filled out from reference TRBV29-1 and TRBJ2-5, the complete variable domain reads SAVISQKPSRDICQRGTSLTIQCQVDSQVTMMFWYRQQPGQSLTLIATANQGSEATYESGFVIDKFPISRPNLTFSTLTVSNMSPEDSSIYLCSVEGLVGETQYFGPGTRLLVL.

The table lists this clone with a count of one. The chain combines TRBV6-1 with TRBJ2-2, with 9 positions matching TRBD1. CDR1 and CDR2 (germline): MNHNS, SASEGT. After removal of 2 bases from V and 5 bases from J, the junction contained 6 bases not matched to a gene. The CDR3 sequence is 16 residues long. The CDR3 DNA reads TGTGCCAGCAGTGAAAGCGGGACAGGGAGGACCGGGGAGCTGTTTTTT. This gives the protein CASSESGTGRTGELFF.

The rearrangement uses TRBV14 and TRBJ1-1; D possibly corresponds to TRBD1 (6 bases). The V end lost 2 bases, the J end lost 1 base, and 14 bases lay between the germline ends. The CDR3 spans 16 residues. Germline CDR1 reads SGHDN; CDR2 reads FVKESK. CDR3 coding DNA: TGTGCCAGCAGCCAACTTCAGGGGTTGACGAACACTGAAGCTTTCTTT. It codes for CASSQLQGLTNTEAFF.

The rearrangement links TRBV2 to TRBJ1-5; D gene ambiguous. This CDR3 has 14 residues. Germline assignment: CDR1 SNHLY and CDR2 FYNNEI. Trimming left V 4 bases short and J 0 bases short, with 7 bases between. CDR3 loop: CASSGAYSNQPQHF. The CDR3 DNA sequence: TGTGCCAGCAGTGGCGCTTATAGCAATCAGCCCCAGCATTTT.

The sample holds one count of this clone. The chain is built from TRBV19 and TRBJ2-7; 7 nucleotides match TRBD2. V lost 7 bases and J lost 0; bases outside the gene matches: 12. CDR3 length: 16 amino acids. CDR1 is LNHDA, CDR2 SQIVND, per germline (reference sequence). CDR3 sequence (DNA): TGTGCCAGTACCCGAGGGTGGGCTAGCGGCTCCTACGAGCAGTACTTC. Translation: CASTRGWASGSYEQYF.

The chain employs TRBV29-1 and TRBJ1-3; possible D gene TRBD1, 5 bases. The germline V gene encodes CDR1 SQVTM and CDR2 ANQGSEA. Trimming stripped 7 bases from V and 2 bases from J, with 9 bases between. This CDR3 comprises 12 residues. The chain's CDR3 is CSAGDPGNTIYF. The CDR3 DNA follows: TGCAGCGCTGGGGACCCTGGAAACACCATATATTTT.

The chain employs TRBV7-2 and TRBJ1-2, with TRBD1 matching over 11 bases. After removal of 4 bases from V and 8 bases from J, the junction contained 3 bases not matched to a gene. The CDR3 is made up of 13 amino acids. Germline values: CDR1 SGHTA, CDR2 FQGNSA. DNA for the CDR3: TGTGCCAGCAGCTACGGACAGGGGGCAGGCTACACCTTC. It is translated as CASSYGQGAGYTF.

This clone was found once. This chain connects TRBV28 to TRBJ2-7; TRBD1 is a possible D gene (9 bases). This CDR3 is built from 17 residues. Germline V lookup: CDR1 MDHEN, CDR2 SYDVKM. V was cut by 2 bases and J by 7 bases, with 24 bases left in between. The CDR3 DNA sequence: TGTGCCAGCAGTTTACGGTGGGCGGGGGGACAGGGCACGGAGCAGTACTTC. Encoded protein: CASSLRWAGGQGTEQYF.

V is TRBV7-3 and J is TRBJ2-1; 9 bases are a match to TRBD2. J was trimmed by 0 bases and V by 3 bases; bases with no gene match: 9. From germline, CDR1 is SGHTA and CDR2 FQGTGA. This CDR3 has 18 residues. CDR3 coding DNA: TGTGCCAGCAGCTTGAGCGGGGGGCCAATGAGCTCCTACAATGAGCAGTTCTTC. It specifies CASSLSGGPMSSYNEQFF. The whole variable domain, filled in from reference TRBV7-3 and TRBJ2-1, reads GAGVSQTPSNKVTEKGKYVELRCDPISGHTALYWYRQSLGQGPEFLIYFQGTGAADDSGLPNDRFFAVRPEGSVSTLKIQRTERGDSAVYLCASSLSGGPMSSYNEQFFGPGTRLTVL.

This chain uses TRBV10-1 with TRBJ2-3, with D possibly called TRBD1 or TRBD2 (5 bases each). The CDR3 runs to 13 residues. The V and J ends lost 7 bases and 3 bases respectively, with 11 bases between them. The germline CDR1 and CDR2 sequences are WNHNN and SYGVQD (reference sequence). Here the CDR3 DNA reads TGCGCCAGCAATGGGGGATTAACAGATACGCAGTATTTT. As protein: CASNGGLTDTQYF.

J is TRBJ2-5 and V is TRBV11-3; D may correspond to TRBD1 or TRBD2 (6 bases each). Trimming removed 2 bases from V and 5 bases from J, with 12 bases in between. Germline CDR1 is SGHNT and CDR2 is YENEEA. This CDR3 has 14 amino acids. The CDR3 DNA reads as TGTGCCAGCAGCTTACTACAGGGACTCGAGACCCAGTACTTC. Its protein product is CASSLLQGLETQYF.

The table lists this clone with a count of one. This chain connects TRBV19 to TRBJ2-2; unclear D gene. The CDR3 runs 15 residues. Germline V lookup: CDR1 LNHDA, CDR2 SQIVND (reference sequence). V gave up 5 bases and J gave up 1 base, with 11 bases separating them. CDR3 amino acids: CASSPRTLNTGELFF. CDR3 nucleotide sequence: TGTGCCAGTAGTCCAAGGACCCTGAACACCGGGGAGCTGTTTTTT. Based on the CDR3 plus reference TRBV19 and TRBJ2-2, the full variable domain is DGGITQSPKYLFRKEGQNVTLSCEQNLNHDAMYWYRQDPGQGLRLIYYSQIVNDFQKGDIAEGYSVSREKKESFPLTVTSAQKNPTAFYLCASSPRTLNTGELFFGEGSRLTVL.

J is TRBJ1-2 and V is TRBV5-1; no clear D. The CDR3 has 14 amino acids. Germline V gene sequence: CDR1 SGHRS, CDR2 YFSETQ. Trimming cost V 4 bases and J 6 bases, with 16 bases left between them. CDR3 in amino acids: CASSALDGANGYTF. CDR3 nucleotide sequence: TGCGCCAGCAGCGCCCTCGACGGCGCTAATGGCTACACCTTC. The full variable domain, with the rest looked up from reference TRBV5-1 and TRBJ1-2, is KAGVTQTPRYLIKTRGQQVTLSCSPISGHRSVSWYQQTPGQGLQFLFEYFSETQRNKGNFPGRFSGRQFSNSRSEMNVSTLELGDSALYLCASSALDGANGYTFGSGTRLTVV.

The chain combines TRBV10-3 with TRBJ1-1, with a weak D call TRBD1 (6 bases). CDR3 size: 14 residues. Looked up from germline, CDR1 is ENHRY and CDR2 is SYGVKD. Trimming left V 10 bases short and J 5 bases short, with 20 bases between. The DNA for the CDR3 is TGTGCCACCCTTATAACAGGGATGGTGACTGAAGCTTTCTTT. Protein product: CATLITGMVTEAFF.

The V and J genes are TRBV5-4 and TRBJ2-1, with a possible D match to TRBD1 (6 bases). Trimming shortened V by 3 bases and J by 12 bases, and 13 bases separated the two germline ends. Germline V gene lookup returns CDR1 SGHNT and CDR2 YYREEE (reference sequence). The length of the CDR3 is 12 residues. This chain's CDR3 is CASSSYRAGQFF. The CDR3 DNA sequence: TGTGCCAGCAGCTCTTACAGGGCTGGGCAGTTCTTC. The full variable domain, rest sourced from reference TRBV5-4 and TRBJ2-1, is ETGVTQSPTHLIKTRGQQVTLRCSSQSGHNTVSWYQQALGQGPQFIFQYYREEENGRGNFPPRFSGLQFPNYSSELNVNALELDDSALYLCASSSYRAGQFFGPGTRLTVL.

The CDR3 DNA is TGTGCCAGCAGCAGAGACAGCGCAACTAACTATGGCTACACCTTC. This encodes CASSRDSATNYGYTF. This sequence joins TRBV9 and TRBJ1-2, with D possibly TRBD1 on 5 matching bases. This CDR3 is built from 15 residues. Trimming removed 4 bases at V and 0 bases at J, with 13 bases between. From germline, CDR1 is SGDLS and CDR2 YYNGEE. The full variable domain, its missing parts supplied by reference TRBV9 and TRBJ1-2, is DSGVTQTPKHLITATGQRVTLRCSPRSGDLSVYWYQQSLDQGLQFLIQYYNGEERAKGNILERFSAQQFPDLHSELNLSSLELGDSALYFCASSRDSATNYGYTFGSGTRLTVV.

This rearrangement joins TRBV14 to TRBJ1-1, with D unclear. Trimming shortened V by 6 bases and J by 5 bases, and 22 bases separated the two germline ends. The CDR3 is 16 residues long. Germline V CDR1 and CDR2: SGHDN, FVKESK. CDR3 nucleotides: TGTGCCAGCAGTCCCCTTACGACCGGGCTTATGACTGAAGCTTTCTTT. Translating gives CASSPLTTGLMTEAFF.

V gene TRBV2 combines with J gene TRBJ1-4, with D tentatively TRBD1 (6 bases). Per the germline V gene, CDR1 is SNHLY and CDR2 is FYNNEI. The CDR3 has 13 residues. The V end was cut by 0 bases, the J end by 17 bases, with 16 bases between. DNA for the CDR3: TGTGCCAGCAGTGAAGCGCGGGGGGGCGCGTGTTTTTTT. It is translated as CASSEARGGACFF. Full variable domain (rest looked up from reference TRBV2 and TRBJ1-4): EPEVTQTPSHQVTQMGQEVILRCVPISNHLYFYWYRQILGQKVEFLVSFYNNEISEKSEIFDDQFSVERPDGSNFTLKIRSTKLEDSAMYFCASSEARGGACFFGSGTQLSVL.